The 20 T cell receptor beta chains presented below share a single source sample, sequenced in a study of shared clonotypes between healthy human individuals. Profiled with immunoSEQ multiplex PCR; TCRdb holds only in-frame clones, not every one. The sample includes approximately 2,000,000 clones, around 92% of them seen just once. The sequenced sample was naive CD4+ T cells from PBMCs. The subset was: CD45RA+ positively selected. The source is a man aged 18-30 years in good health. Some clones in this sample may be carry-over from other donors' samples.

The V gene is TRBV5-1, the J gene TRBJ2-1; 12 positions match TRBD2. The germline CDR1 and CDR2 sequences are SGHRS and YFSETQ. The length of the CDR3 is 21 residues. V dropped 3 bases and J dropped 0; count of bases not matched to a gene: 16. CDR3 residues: CASSSQGAGLAGLSSYNEQFF. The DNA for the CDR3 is TGCGCCAGCAGCTCCCAGGGGGCCGGACTAGCGGGATTGAGCTCCTACAATGAGCAGTTCTTC.

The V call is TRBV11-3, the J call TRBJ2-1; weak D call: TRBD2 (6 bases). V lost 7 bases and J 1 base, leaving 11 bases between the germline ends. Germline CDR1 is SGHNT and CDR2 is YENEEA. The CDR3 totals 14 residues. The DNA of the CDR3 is TGTGCCAGCATGAGGGGAGGTTCCTACAATGAGCAGTTCTTC. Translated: CASMRGGSYNEQFF.

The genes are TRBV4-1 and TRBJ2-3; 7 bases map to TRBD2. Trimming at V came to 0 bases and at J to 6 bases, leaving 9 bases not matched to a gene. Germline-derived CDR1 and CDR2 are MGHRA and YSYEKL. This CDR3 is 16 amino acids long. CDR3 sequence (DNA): TGCGCCAGCAGCCAAGAAGCGGAGCGGGGCGCGGATACGCAGTATTTT. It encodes CASSQEAERGADTQYF.

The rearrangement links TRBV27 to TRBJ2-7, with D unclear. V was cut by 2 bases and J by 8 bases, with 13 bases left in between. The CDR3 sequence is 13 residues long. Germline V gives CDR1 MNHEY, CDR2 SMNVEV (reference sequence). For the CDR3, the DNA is TGTGCCAGCAGTTTAGGATCCAGTTTCAAGCAGTACTTC. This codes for CASSLGSSFKQYF.

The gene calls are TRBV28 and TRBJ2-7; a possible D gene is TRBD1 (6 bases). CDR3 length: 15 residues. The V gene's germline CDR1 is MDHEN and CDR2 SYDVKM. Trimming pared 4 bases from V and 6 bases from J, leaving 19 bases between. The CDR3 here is CASSSTGRGTGEQYF. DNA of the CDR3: TGTGCCAGCAGTTCAACTGGAAGGGGGACGGGCGAGCAGTACTTC. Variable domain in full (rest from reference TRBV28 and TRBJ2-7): DVKVTQSSRYLVKRTGEKVFLECVQDMDHENMFWYRQDPGLGLRLIYFSYDVKMKEKGDIPEGYSVSREKKERFSLILESASTNQTSMYLCASSSTGRGTGEQYFGPGTRLTVT.

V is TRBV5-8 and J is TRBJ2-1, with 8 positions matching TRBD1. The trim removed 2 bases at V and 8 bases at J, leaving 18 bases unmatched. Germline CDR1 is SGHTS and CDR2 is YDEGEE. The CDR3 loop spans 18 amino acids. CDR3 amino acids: CASSFRVPRQDRGDEQFF. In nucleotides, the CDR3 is TGTGCCAGCAGCTTTCGTGTTCCCCGACAAGACAGGGGCGATGAGCAGTTCTTC.

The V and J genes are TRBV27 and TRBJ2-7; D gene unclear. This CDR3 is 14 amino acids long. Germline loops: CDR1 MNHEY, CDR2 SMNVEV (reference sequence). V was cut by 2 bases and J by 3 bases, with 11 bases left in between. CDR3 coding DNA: TGTGCCAGCAGTTTAGTGGTAGGGAACTACGAGCAGTACTTC. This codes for CASSLVVGNYEQYF.

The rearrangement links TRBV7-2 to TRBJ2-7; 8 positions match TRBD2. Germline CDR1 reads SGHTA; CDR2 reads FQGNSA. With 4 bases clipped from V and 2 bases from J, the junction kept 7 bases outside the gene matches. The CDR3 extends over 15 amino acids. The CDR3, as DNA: TGTGCCAGCAGCTCGCGGACTAGCCAGACCTACGAGCAGTACTTC. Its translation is CASSSRTSQTYEQYF.

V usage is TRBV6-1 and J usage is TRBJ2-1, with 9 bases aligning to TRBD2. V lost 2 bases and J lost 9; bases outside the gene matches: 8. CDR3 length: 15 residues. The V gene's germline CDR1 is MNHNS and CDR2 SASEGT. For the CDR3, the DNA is TGTGCCAGCAGTGAATTAGCGACTAGCGGTTTTGAGCAGTTCTTC. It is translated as CASSELATSGFEQFF.

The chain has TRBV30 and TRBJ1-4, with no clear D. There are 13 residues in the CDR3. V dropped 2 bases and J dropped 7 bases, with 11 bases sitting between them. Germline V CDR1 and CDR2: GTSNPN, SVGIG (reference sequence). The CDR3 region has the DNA TGTGCCTGGAGTCCCCGGACGAGTGAAAAACTGTTTTTT. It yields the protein CAWSPRTSEKLFF.

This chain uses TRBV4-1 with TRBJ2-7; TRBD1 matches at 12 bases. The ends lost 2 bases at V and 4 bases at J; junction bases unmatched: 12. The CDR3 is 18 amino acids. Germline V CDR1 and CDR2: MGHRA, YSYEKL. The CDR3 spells CASSQLAFPGQGAYEQYF. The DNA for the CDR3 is TGCGCCAGCAGCCAATTAGCGTTCCCGGGACAGGGGGCTTACGAGCAGTACTTC.

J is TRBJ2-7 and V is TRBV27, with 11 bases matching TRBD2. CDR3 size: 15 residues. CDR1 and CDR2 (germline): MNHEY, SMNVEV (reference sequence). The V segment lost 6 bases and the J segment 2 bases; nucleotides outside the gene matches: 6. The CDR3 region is CASSYRLAGPYEQYF. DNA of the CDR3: TGTGCCAGCAGCTATCGACTAGCGGGACCCTACGAGCAGTACTTC.

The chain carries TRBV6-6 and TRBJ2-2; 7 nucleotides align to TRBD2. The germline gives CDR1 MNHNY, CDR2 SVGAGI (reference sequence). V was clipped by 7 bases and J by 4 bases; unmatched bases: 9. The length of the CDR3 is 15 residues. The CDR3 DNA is TGTGCCAGCATTCGCGGCGGGAGTTTCACCGGGGAGCTGTTTTTT. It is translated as CASIRGGSFTGELFF.

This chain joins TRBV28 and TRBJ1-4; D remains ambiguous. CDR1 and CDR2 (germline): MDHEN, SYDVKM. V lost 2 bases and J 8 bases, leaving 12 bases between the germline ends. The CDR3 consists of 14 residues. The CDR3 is CASSLNQEKEKLFF. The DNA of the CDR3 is TGTGCCAGCAGTTTAAATCAGGAAAAAGAAAAACTGTTTTTT.

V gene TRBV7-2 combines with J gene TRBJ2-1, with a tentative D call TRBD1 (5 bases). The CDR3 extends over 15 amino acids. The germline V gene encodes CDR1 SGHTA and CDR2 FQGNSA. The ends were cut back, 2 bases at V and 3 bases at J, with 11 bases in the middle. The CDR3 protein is CASSLIQGSYNEQFF. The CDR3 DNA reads TGTGCCAGCAGCTTAATTCAGGGTAGCTACAATGAGCAGTTCTTC.

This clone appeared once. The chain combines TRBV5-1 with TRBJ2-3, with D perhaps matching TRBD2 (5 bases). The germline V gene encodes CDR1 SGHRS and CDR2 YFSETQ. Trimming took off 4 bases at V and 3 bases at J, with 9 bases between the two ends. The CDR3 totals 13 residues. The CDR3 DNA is TGCGCCAGCAGCCGAGGGTTTACAGATACGCAGTATTTT. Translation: CASSRGFTDTQYF.

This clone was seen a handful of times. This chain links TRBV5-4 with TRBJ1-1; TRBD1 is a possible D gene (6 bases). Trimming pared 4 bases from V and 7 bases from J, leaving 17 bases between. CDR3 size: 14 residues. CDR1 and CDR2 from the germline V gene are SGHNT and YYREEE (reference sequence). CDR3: CASSAQRTAGEAFF. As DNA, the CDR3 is TGTGCCAGCAGCGCCCAGAGGACAGCAGGTGAAGCTTTCTTT.

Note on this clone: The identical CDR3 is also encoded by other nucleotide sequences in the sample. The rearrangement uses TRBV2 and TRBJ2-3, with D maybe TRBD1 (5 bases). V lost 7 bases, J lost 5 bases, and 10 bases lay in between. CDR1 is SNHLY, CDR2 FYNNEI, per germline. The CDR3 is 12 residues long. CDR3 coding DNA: TGTGCCAGCATAACAAGGGGAGATACGCAGTATTTT. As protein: CASITRGDTQYF.

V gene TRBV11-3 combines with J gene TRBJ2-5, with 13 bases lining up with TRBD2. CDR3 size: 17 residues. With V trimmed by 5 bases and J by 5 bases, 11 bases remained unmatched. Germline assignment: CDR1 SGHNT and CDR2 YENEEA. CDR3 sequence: CASSPRTSGSSMETQYF. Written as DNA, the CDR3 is TGTGCCAGCAGCCCCCGGACTAGCGGGAGTTCTATGGAGACCCAGTACTTC. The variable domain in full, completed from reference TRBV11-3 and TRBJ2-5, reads EAGVVQSPRYKIIEKKQPVAFWCNPISGHNTLYWYLQNLGQGPELLIRYENEEAVDDSQLPKDRFSAERLKGVDSTLKIQPAELGDSAVYLCASSPRTSGSSMETQYFGPGTRLLVL.

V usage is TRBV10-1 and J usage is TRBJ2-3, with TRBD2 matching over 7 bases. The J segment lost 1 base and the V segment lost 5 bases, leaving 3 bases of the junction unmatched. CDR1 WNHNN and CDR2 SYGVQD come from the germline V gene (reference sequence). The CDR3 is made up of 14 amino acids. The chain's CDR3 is CASSSGKGTDTQYF. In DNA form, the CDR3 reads TGCGCCAGCAGTAGCGGGAAAGGCACAGATACGCAGTATTTT.